This T cell receptor beta chain was captured in a study of blood T cell repertoires in COVID-19 (dated by TCRdb to between 2020 and 2021). Background for the entire study: The collaborator samples originated in the United States, Italy and Spain and spanned the acute and convalescent phases of COVID-19. The prospective study material was composed of cDNA or gDNA derived from T cells, B-cell-depleted T cells, or PBMCs. Subjects who had been exposed to COVID-19, were actively infected with it, or had recovered from it provided the deeply sampled blood TCRbeta repertoires that made up the dataset. The repertoires were made available in a free public database intended to serve as a resource for research on the immune response to SARS-CoV-2. Samples came from the ongoing ImmuneRACE study (first 160 participants) plus 1,254 subjects from 6 global collaborators. A de-identified subject ID, COVID-19 status, age in years and sex were almost always included in the sample metadata. Where available, HLA class I and class II types were taken from metadata supplied by the sample provider and were not determined by assay-based typing.

The CDR3 has 18 amino acids, counting the end cysteine and phenylalanine. Only the CDR3 portion is preserved as DNA: 54 bases, with reading frame beginning at the first base. Based on the germline V gene (reference sequence), the CDR1 and CDR2 sequences are LNHDA and SQIVND. Germline trimming: 3 bases from V, 1 base from J; junction bases outside gene matches: 12. Worth noting for this clone: No cognate antigen has been identified for it. Qualities for individual bases were not recorded, and no much larger clone is one base off.

The immunoSEQ Assay, a bias-controlled multiplex PCR, was used to amplify TCRbeta CDR3 regions from genomic DNA. The published analysis was carried out like this. The number of nucleated cells in each sample was estimated from the amplification of reference gene primers within the assay. Sequence reads were collapsed and filtered to measure the absolute abundance of every unique TCRbeta CDR3 rearrangement. For each sample, productive Simpson clonality was calculated by taking the square root of Simpson's diversity index across productive rearrangements. Drawn from immuneACCESS, this table holds only the in-frame rearrangements with V and J called that TCRdb kept. Clones are partly lost; checked studies trace under half to an unresolved V gene and leave the rest unexplained. V, J and clone size are those of that table, while D and trimming were read from the DNA. Counted in this sample were tens of thousands of clones; 79% of them appeared once. Around 25% of the sample rests with the top ten.

Whole blood was collected in K2EDTA tubes by collaborating institutions according to the institutions' own protocols. For TCRbeta analysis, collaborators shipped samples in one of three forms: frozen whole blood, isolated PBMCs, or DNA extracted from either of those sample types. On the study overall, not on this receptor specifically: The amount of clinical and demographic metadata varied by source and participant and was provided uncurated.

The TCR sequence derives from a man in his 70s with acute or convalescent COVID-19. Sequencing used peripheral blood. This receptor chain uses TRBV19 and TRBJ2-3, and 8 bases in between align with TRBD2. The CDR3 reads as follows: CASSMGRGAGDGTDTQYF. The DNA is as follows: TGTGCCAGTAGTATGGGCCGGGGAGCGGGAGACGGCACAGATACGCAGTATTTT. The CDR3, completed at both ends by the reference TRBV19 and TRBJ2-3 genes, gives the full variable domain DGGITQSPKYLFRKEGQNVTLSCEQNLNHDAMYWYRQDPGQGLRLIYYSQIVNDFQKGDIAEGYSVSREKKESFPLTVTSAQKNPTAFYLCASSMGRGAGDGTDTQYFGPGTRLTVL.